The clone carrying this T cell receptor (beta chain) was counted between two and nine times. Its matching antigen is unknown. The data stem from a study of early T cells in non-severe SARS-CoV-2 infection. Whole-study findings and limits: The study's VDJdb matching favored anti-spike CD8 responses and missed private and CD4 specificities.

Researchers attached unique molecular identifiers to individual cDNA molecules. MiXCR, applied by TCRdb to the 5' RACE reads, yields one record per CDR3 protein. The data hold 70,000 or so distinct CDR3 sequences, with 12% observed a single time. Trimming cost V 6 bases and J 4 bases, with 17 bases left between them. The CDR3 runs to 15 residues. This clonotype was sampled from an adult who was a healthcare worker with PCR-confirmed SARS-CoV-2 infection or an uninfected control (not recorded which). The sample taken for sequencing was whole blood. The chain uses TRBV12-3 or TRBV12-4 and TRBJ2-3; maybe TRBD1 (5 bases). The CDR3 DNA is TGTGCCAGCAGCGGACGGACATCTTGGGCAGATACGCAGTATTTT. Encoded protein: CASSGRTSWADTQYF.